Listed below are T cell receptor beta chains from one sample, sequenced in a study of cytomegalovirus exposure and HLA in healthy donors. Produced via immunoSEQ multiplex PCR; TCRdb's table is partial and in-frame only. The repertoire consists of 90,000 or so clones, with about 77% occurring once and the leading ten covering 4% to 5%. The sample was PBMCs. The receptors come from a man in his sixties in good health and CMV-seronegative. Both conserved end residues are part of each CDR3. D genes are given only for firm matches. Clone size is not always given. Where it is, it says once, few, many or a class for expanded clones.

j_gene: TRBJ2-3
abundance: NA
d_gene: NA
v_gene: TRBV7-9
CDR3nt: TGTGCCAGCAGCTTAGTTAGGGGGGGCCGCACAGATACGCAGTATTTT
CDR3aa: CASSLVRGGRTDTQYF

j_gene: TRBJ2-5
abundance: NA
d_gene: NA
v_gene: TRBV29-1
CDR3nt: TGCAGCGTTGGGGCAGAGACCCAGTACTTC
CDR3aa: CSVGAETQYF

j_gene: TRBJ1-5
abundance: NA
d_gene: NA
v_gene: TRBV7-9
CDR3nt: TGTTCCAGCAGCTTATATTCCCCCTCAGGGTCGGGTCAGCCCCAGCATTTT
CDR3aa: CSSSLYSPSGSGQPQHF

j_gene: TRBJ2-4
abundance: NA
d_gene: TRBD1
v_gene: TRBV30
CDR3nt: TGTGCCAGCGACCGGGACAGCAAAAACATTCAGTACTTC
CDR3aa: CASDRDSKNIQYF

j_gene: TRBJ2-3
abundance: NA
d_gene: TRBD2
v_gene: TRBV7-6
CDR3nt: TGTGCCAGCAGCCGGGGGACTATTGGGGGAGGGGCGCAGTATTTT
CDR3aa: CASSRGTIGGGAQYF

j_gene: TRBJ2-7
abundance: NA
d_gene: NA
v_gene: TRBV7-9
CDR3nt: TGTTCCAGCAGCTGGGGACACGCCTACGAGCAGTACTTC
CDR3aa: CSSSWGHAYEQYF

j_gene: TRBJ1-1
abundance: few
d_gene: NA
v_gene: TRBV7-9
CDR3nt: TGTGCCAGCAGCCTCCGGGGAGGGGGCACTGAAGCTTTCTTT
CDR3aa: CASSLRGGGTEAFF

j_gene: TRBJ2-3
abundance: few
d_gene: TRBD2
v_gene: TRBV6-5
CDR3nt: TGTGCCAGCAGTTACTCGAGGCGGACTAGCCAAGATACGCAGTATTTT
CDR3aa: CASSYSRRTSQDTQYF

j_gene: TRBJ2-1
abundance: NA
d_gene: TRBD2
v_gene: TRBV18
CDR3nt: TGTGCCAGCTCAACAACTAGCGGGGGGACCCTCCATGAGCAGTTCTTC
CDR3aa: CASSTTSGGTLHEQFF

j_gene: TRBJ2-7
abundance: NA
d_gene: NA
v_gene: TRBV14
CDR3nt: TGTGCCAGCAGCCAGAATATTGACTACGAGCAGTACTTC
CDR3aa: CASSQNIDYEQYF

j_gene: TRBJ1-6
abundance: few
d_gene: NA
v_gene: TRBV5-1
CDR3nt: TGCGCCAGCAGCTTGGCCGGGAGCCGTTGGAATTCACCCCTCCACTTT
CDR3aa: CASSLAGSRWNSPLHF

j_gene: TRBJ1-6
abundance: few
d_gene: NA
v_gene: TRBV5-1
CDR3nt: TGCGCCAGCACAGTTGAGGGAGGGGTTGATTCACCCCTCCACTTT
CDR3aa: CASTVEGGVDSPLHF

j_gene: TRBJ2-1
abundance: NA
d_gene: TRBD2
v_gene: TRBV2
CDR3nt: TGTGCCAGCAGTGAATTCGGTAGCGGGGGGATTAGCTACAATGAGCAGTTCTTC
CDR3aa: CASSEFGSGGISYNEQFF

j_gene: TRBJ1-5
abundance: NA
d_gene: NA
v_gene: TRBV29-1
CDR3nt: TGCAGCGTCCGCGAGGGGTGGGAGGGCCATCAGCCCCAGCATTTT
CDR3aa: CSVREGWEGHQPQHF

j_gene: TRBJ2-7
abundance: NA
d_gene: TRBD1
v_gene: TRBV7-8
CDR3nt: TGTGCCAGCATGGCAGGGGGCTACGAGCAGTACTTC
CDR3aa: CASMAGGYEQYF

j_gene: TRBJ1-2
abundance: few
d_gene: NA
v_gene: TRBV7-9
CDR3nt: TGTTCCAGCAGCATATATTCAGGGAAGAACACCTTC
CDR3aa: CSSSIYSGKNTF